The next 20 T cell receptor beta chains were all read from a single sample in a study of technical replicates of blood from a few donors (dated 2017 in TCRdb). Libraries were constructed by the immunoSEQ multiplex PCR assay. In its TCRdb copy, this immuneACCESS table keeps in-frame sequences only and misses some clones. Where compared with another copy, unresolved V genes explain less than half of these, and the others have no known cause. This sample gives around 76,000 clones in total; approximately 96% of them show up just once. Approximately 0.21% of the sample is held by the ten biggest clonotypes. Source material: T cells isolated from PBMCs. The source is a human donor in good health.

Concerning this clone itself: Other DNA sequences in the same sample also yield this CDR3. The rearrangement joins TRBV6-5 to TRBJ2-5; possible D gene TRBD1, 6 bases. Between the trimmed V and J ends, which lost 6 bases and 0 bases, there was a span of 11 bases. This CDR3 comprises 14 residues. Germline V gene lookup returns CDR1 MNHEY and CDR2 SVGAGI. Here the CDR3 reads CASSLTGNQETQYF. The DNA for the CDR3 is TGTGCCAGCAGCCTAACAGGGAACCAAGAGACCCAGTACTTC.

The rearrangement uses TRBV20-1 and TRBJ2-7; perhaps TRBD1 as D (6 bases). The CDR3 runs 11 residues. Germline lookup yields CDR1 DFQATT and CDR2 SNEGSKA (reference sequence). CDR3 DNA sequence: TGCACTCTTGGGACACCCTACGAGCAGTACTTC. Residues: CTLGTPYEQYF.

This sequence joins TRBV6-5 and TRBJ1-2, with D possibly being TRBD1 (5 bases). There are 14 residues in the CDR3. CDR1 and CDR2 from the germline V gene are MNHEY and SVGAGI. V was clipped by 6 bases and J by 4 bases, with 15 bases between them. The CDR3 spells CASRGTGLSYGYTF. CDR3 DNA sequence: TGTGCCAGCAGGGGAACAGGTCTAAGCTATGGCTACACCTTC.

In its sample, this clone was seen a few times. This chain links TRBV11-2 with TRBJ2-7; TRBD1 might be the D (6 bases). The ends were cut back, 5 bases at V and 5 bases at J, with 19 bases in the middle. This CDR3 is built from 15 residues. From germline, CDR1 is SGHAT and CDR2 FQNNGV. The chain's CDR3 is CASSPTTTGYHEQYF. The CDR3 DNA follows: TGTGCCAGCAGCCCGACGACCACAGGGTACCACGAGCAGTACTTC.

V and J are TRBV19 and TRBJ2-1; D is undetermined. V gave up 3 bases and J gave up 7 bases, with 4 bases separating them. This CDR3 region has 11 residues. The germline CDR1 and CDR2 sequences are LNHDA and SQIVND (reference sequence). The CDR3 DNA reads TGTGCCAGTAGTATCCCGAATGAGCAGTTCTTC. Its translation: CASSIPNEQFF.

CDR3 loop: CASSFAIVEVSPLHF. DNA of the CDR3: TGTGCCAGCTCATTCGCCATTGTCGAGGTATCACCCCTCCACTTT. The chain has TRBV18 and TRBJ1-6; D not certain. CDR1 KGHSH and CDR2 LQKENI come from the germline V gene. V shed 5 bases and J shed 10 bases, with 18 bases lying between them. The CDR3 loop spans 15 amino acids.

The genes are TRBV6-5 and TRBJ2-7; maybe TRBD1 (5 bases). The V end lost 1 base, the J end lost 1 base, and 11 bases lay between the germline ends. The CDR3 is made up of 15 amino acids. Germline V CDR1 and CDR2: MNHEY, SVGAGI. This CDR3 is CASSYFFDSSYEQYF. The CDR3 DNA follows: TGTGCCAGCAGTTACTTTTTCGACAGTTCCTACGAGCAGTACTTC.

V gene TRBV21-1 combines with J gene TRBJ1-2; the D call TRBD1 from the table was never checked on the DNA. TRBV21-1 is reported as a pseudogene. This CDR3 has 11 residues. CDR3 nucleotides: TGTGCCAGCAGCGGCAACTATGGCTACACCTTC. This translates into CASSGNYGYTF.

The rearrangement links TRBV7-9 to TRBJ2-5; possibly TRBD2 for D (5 bases). Trimming stripped 7 bases from V and 7 bases from J, with 10 bases between. Germline V gene data show CDR1 as SEHNR and CDR2 as FQNEAQ (reference sequence). The CDR3 extends over 11 amino acids. Here the CDR3 DNA reads TGTGCCAGCATCCTCGGGGTGACCCAGTACTTC. This sequence encodes CASILGVTQYF. The whole variable domain, filled in from reference TRBV7-9 and TRBJ2-5, reads DTGVSQNPRHKITKRGQNVTFRCDPISEHNRLYWYRQTLGQGPEFLTYFQNEAQLEKSRLLSDRFSAERPKGSFSTLEIQRTEQGDSAMYLCASILGVTQYFGPGTRLLVL.

The chain is built from TRBV5-6 and TRBJ2-3, with D maybe TRBD2 (6 bases). Germline CDR1 and CDR2: SGHDT and YYEEEE. The CDR3 length is 17 residues. V lost 4 bases to trimming and J lost 5 bases, with 23 bases between them. The CDR3 DNA sequence: TGTGCCAGCAGCCCCCGGGACTCCCTGGGAGTAGGAGATACGCAGTATTTT. Translating gives CASSPRDSLGVGDTQYF.

The chain couples TRBV7-9 to TRBJ1-1; 9 bases are shared with TRBD1. The CDR3 has 13 amino acids. The J segment lost 7 bases and the V segment lost 6 bases, leaving 6 bases of the junction unmatched. Per the germline V gene, CDR1 is SEHNR and CDR2 is FQNEAQ (reference sequence). In nucleotides, the CDR3 is TGTGCCAGCAGGCTCACAGGGGGCCATGAAGCTTTCTTT. As protein: CASRLTGGHEAFF.

A word on this clone: In the same sample, other DNA sequences code for this CDR3. V and J are TRBV5-1 and TRBJ2-3, with no clear D. This CDR3 contains 12 residues. The V gene's germline CDR1 is SGHRS and CDR2 YFSETQ. Trimming cost V 0 bases and J 5 bases, with 4 bases left between them. As DNA, the CDR3 is TGCGCCAGCAGCTTGGCCCTAGATACGCAGTATTTT. It codes for CASSLALDTQYF.

The chain carries TRBV7-9 and TRBJ1-4; 7 bases fit TRBD1. Germline loops: CDR1 SEHNR, CDR2 FQNEAQ (reference sequence). V trimming: 6 bases; J trimming: 8 bases; junction bases outside the gene matches: 9. The CDR3 is 14 amino acids. The CDR3 DNA sequence: TGTGCCAGCAGGGATACAGGGGATGCGGAAAAACTGTTTTTT. It codes for CASRDTGDAEKLFF.

This chain uses TRBV30 with TRBJ1-2; D is possibly TRBD1 (6 bases). Trimming left V 8 bases short and J 1 base short, with 23 bases between. The CDR3 is made up of 16 amino acids. Germline CDR1 is GTSNPN and CDR2 is SVGIG (reference sequence). CDR3 amino acids: CAGTGTRGRGNYGYTF. The CDR3 DNA reads TGTGCCGGGACCGGGACAAGGGGACGGGGTAACTATGGCTACACCTTC.

The CDR3 reads CASSSAYEQYF. The CDR3 DNA is TGTGCCAGCAGCTCGGCCTACGAGCAGTACTTC. J is TRBJ2-7 and V is TRBV7-8; no clear D gene. V was clipped by 4 bases and J by 2 bases, with 3 bases between them. This CDR3 has 11 residues. The V gene's germline CDR1 is SGHVS and CDR2 FQNEAQ.

The chain has TRBV30 and TRBJ2-7; 11 bases agree with TRBD2. The V gene's germline CDR1 is GTSNPN and CDR2 SVGIG (reference sequence). The CDR3 runs to 17 residues. J lost 5 bases, V lost 2 bases, and 14 bases had no gene match. The CDR3 protein is CAWSISTSGVSLNEQYF. Here the CDR3 DNA reads TGTGCCTGGAGTATATCGACTAGCGGGGTTTCTTTGAACGAGCAGTACTTC.

The chain combines TRBV28 with TRBJ1-4; TRBD1 is a possible D gene (6 bases). V dropped 6 bases and J dropped 8 bases, with 16 bases sitting between them. Germline CDR1 reads MDHEN; CDR2 reads SYDVKM. The CDR3 consists of 14 residues. Written as DNA, the CDR3 is TGTGCCAGCAGGGACGCGGGGGCACGGGAAAAACTGTTTTTT. The encoded protein is CASRDAGAREKLFF.

The chain uses TRBV4-1 and TRBJ2-2, with D unresolved. The V end lost 2 bases, the J end lost 6 bases, and 19 bases lay between the germline ends. This CDR3 contains 17 residues. Per germline, CDR1 MGHRA and CDR2 YSYEKL. CDR3 amino acids: CASSQRRHVSTPGELFF. The CDR3 nucleotides read TGCGCCAGCAGCCAACGCAGACACGTATCGACACCCGGGGAGCTGTTTTTT.

The genes are TRBV28 and TRBJ2-5; 8 nucleotides agree with TRBD2. V lost 4 bases, J lost 5 bases, and 6 bases stayed unmatched. The CDR3 covers 14 residues. Germline CDR1 and CDR2: MDHEN and SYDVKM. This chain's CDR3 is CASSSRGGGETQYF. CDR3 coding DNA: TGTGCCAGCAGTTCCCGGGGGGGTGGGGAGACCCAGTACTTC. The full variable domain, with the rest looked up from reference TRBV28 and TRBJ2-5, is DVKVTQSSRYLVKRTGEKVFLECVQDMDHENMFWYRQDPGLGLRLIYFSYDVKMKEKGDIPEGYSVSREKKERFSLILESASTNQTSMYLCASSSRGGGETQYFGPGTRLLVL.

This clone was counted only a few times. The J gene is TRBJ2-7, the V gene TRBV2, with 7 bases identical to TRBD1. V dropped 7 bases and J dropped 0; count of bases not matched to a gene: 3. Germline V lookup: CDR1 SNHLY, CDR2 FYNNEI. CDR3 size: 13 residues. In nucleotides, the CDR3 is TGTGCCAGCAAGGGACAGACCTCCTACGAGCAGTACTTC. Encoded protein: CASKGQTSYEQYF. Full variable domain (outside the CDR3, taken from reference TRBV2 and TRBJ2-7): EPEVTQTPSHQVTQMGQEVILRCVPISNHLYFYWYRQILGQKVEFLVSFYNNEISEKSEIFDDQFSVERPDGSNFTLKIRSTKLEDSAMYFCASKGQTSYEQYFGPGTRLTVT.